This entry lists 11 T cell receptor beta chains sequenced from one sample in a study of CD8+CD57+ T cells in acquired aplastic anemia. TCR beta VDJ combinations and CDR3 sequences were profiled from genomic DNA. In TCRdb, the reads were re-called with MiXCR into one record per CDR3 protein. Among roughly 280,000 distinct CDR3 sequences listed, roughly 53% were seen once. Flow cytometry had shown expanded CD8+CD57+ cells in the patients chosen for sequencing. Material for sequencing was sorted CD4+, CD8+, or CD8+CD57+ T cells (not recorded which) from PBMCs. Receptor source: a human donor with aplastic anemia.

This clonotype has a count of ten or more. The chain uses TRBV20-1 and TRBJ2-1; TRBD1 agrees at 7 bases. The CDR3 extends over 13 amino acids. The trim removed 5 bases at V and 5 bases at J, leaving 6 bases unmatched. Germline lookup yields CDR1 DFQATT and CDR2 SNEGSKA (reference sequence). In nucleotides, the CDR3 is TGCAGTGCTCCTAGACAGGGAAACAATGAGCAGTTCTTC. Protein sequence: CSAPRQGNNEQFF.

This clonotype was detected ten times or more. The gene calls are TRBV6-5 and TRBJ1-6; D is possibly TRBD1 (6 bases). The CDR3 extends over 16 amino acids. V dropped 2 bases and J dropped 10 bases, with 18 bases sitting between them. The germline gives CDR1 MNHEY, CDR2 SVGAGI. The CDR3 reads CASSYGGGGPRSPLHF. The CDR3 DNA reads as TGTGCCAGCAGTTACGGAGGGGGAGGACCCAGATCACCCCTCCACTTT.

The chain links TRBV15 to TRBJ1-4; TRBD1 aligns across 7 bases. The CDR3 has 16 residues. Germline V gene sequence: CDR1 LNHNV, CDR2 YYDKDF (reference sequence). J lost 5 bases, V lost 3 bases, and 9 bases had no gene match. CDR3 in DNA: TGTGCCACCAGCAGTTTACCCGGGACAGCAAATGAAAAACTGTTTTTT. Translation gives CATSSLPGTANEKLFF.

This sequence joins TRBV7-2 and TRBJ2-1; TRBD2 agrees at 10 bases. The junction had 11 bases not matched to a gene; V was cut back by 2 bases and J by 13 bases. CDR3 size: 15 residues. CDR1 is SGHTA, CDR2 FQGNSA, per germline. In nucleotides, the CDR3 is TGTGCCAGCAGCTTAACCAGCGGGGGGGCCAGGTCCCAGTTCTTC. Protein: CASSLTSGGARSQFF.

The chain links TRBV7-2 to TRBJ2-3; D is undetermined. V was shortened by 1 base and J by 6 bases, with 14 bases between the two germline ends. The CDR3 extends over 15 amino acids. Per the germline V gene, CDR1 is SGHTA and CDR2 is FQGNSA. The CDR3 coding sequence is TGTGCCAGCAGCTTAGAACGGGCCCGCCGGGATACGCAGTATTTT. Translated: CASSLERARRDTQYF.

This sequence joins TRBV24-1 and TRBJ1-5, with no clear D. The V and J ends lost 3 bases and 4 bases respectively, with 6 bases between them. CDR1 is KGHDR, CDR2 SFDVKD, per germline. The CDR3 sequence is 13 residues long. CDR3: CATSDHPNQPQHF. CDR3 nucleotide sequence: TGTGCCACCAGTGATCACCCAAATCAGCCCCAGCATTTT.

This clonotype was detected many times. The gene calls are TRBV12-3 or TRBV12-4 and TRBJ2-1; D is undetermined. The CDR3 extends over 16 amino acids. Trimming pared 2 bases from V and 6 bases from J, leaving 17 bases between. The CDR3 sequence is CASSLSPATVSNEQFF. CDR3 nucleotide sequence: TGTGCCAGCAGTTTATCGCCGGCTACAGTTTCCAATGAGCAGTTCTTC.

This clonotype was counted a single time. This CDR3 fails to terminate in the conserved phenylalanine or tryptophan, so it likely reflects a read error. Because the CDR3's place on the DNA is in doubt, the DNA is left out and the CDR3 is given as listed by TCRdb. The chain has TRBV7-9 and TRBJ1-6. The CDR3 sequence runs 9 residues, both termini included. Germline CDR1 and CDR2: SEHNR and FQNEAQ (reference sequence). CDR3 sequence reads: CASSPKLTS.

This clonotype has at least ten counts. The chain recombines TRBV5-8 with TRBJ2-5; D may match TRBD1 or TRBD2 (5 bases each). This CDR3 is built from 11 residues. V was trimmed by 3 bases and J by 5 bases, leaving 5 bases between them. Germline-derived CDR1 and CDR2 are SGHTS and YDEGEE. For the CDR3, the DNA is TGTGCCAGCAGCTGGGGGGAGACCCAGTACTTC. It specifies CASSWGETQYF.

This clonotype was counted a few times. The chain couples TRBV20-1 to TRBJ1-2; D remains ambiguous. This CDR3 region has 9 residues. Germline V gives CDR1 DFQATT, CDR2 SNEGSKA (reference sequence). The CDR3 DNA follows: TGCAGACCCAATTCTGGCTACACCTTC. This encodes CRPNSGYTF.

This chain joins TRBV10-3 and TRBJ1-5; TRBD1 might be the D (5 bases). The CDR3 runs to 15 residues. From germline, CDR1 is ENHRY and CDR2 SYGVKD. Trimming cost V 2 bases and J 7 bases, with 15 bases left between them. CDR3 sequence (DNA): TGTGCCATCAGTGAGGGGGGGGTAGAATTACAGCCCCAGCATTTT. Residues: CAISEGGVELQPQHF.